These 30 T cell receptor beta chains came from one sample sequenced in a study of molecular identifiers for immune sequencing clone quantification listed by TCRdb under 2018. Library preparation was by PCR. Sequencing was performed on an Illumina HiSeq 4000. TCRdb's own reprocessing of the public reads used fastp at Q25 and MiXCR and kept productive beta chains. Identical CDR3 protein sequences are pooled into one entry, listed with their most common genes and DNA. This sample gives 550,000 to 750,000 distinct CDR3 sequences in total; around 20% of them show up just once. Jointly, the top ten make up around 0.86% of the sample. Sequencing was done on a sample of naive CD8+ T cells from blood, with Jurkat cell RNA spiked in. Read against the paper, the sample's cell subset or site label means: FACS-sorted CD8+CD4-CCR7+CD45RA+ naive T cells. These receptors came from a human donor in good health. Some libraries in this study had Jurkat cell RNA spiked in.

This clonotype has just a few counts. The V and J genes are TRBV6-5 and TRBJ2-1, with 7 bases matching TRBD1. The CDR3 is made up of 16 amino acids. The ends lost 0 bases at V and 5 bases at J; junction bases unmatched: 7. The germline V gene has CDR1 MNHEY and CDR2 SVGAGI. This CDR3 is CASSYSIQGRDNEQFF. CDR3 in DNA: TGTGCCAGCAGTTACTCGATACAGGGGCGGGACAATGAGCAGTTCTTC.

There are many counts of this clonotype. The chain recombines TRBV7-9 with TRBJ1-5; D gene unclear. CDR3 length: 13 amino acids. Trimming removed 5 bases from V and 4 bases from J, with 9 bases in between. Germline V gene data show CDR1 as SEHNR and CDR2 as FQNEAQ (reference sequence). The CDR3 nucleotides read TGTGCCAGCAGCCCTGGAGGTAATCAGCCCCAGCATTTT. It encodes CASSPGGNQPQHF.

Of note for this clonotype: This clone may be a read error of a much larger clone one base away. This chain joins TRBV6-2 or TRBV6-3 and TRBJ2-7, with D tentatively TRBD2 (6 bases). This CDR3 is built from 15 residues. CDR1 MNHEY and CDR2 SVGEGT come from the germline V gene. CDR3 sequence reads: CAGSYGDFRAYEQYF. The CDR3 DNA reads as TGTGCCGGCAGTTACGGGGACTTCAGGGCCTACGAGCAGTACTTC.

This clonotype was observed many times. CDR3 bases: TGTGCCAGCAGCTTGGGTGTAGCCCAGGCCTCACCCCTCCACTTT. It translates to CASSLGVAQASPLHF. The genes are TRBV5-5 and TRBJ1-6; D remains unclear. The CDR3 runs 15 residues. Trimming cost V 0 bases and J 10 bases, with 14 bases left between them. CDR1 and CDR2 from the germline V gene are SGHKS and YYEKEE (reference sequence).

CDR3 protein: CATMLTGSYEQYF. The CDR3 bases are TGTGCCACCATGCTGACAGGGAGCTACGAGCAGTACTTC. The rearrangement links TRBV27 to TRBJ2-7, with 7 bases that match TRBD1. This CDR3 has 13 amino acids. Germline lookup yields CDR1 MNHEY and CDR2 SMNVEV (reference sequence). With V trimmed by 10 bases and J by 3 bases, 9 bases remained unmatched.

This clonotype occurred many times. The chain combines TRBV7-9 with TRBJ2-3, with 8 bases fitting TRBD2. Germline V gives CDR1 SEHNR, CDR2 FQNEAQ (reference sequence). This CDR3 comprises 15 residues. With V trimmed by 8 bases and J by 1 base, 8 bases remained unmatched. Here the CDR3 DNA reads TGTGCCAGCTCCCCCCGGGAGGGAGGCACAGATACGCAGTATTTT. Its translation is CASSPREGGTDTQYF.

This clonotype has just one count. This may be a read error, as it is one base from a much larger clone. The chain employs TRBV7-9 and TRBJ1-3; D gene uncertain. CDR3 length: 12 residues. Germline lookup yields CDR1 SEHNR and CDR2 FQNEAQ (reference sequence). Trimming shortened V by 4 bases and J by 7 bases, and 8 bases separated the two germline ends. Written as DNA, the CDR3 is TGTGCCAGCAGCTCATCCCCCAACACCATATATTTT. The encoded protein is CASSSSPNTIYF.

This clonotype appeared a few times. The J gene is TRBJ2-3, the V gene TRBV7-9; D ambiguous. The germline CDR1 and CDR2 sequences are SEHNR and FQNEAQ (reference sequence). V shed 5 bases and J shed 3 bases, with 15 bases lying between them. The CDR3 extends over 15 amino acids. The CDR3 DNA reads TGTGCCAGCAGCCCCGTAACGGTATATACAGATACGCAGTATTTT. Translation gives CASSPVTVYTDTQYF.

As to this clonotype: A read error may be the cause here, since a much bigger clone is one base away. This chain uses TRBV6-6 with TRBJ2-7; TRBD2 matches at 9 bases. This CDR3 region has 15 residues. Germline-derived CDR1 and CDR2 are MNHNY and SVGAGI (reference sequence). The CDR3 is CAGSLGPGLAYEQYF. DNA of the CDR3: TGTGCCGGCAGTTTGGGGCCGGGACTAGCTTACGAGCAGTACTTC.

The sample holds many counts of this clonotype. CDR3 loop: CSVRPGTSYEQYF. The CDR3 nucleotides are TGCAGCGTTCGGCCCGGGACCTCCTACGAGCAGTACTTC. The J gene is TRBJ2-7, the V gene TRBV29-1, with D tentatively TRBD1 or TRBD2 (5 bases each). From germline, CDR1 is SQVTM and CDR2 ANQGSEA. Trimming cost V 5 bases and J 0 bases, with 11 bases left between them. This CDR3 contains 13 residues.

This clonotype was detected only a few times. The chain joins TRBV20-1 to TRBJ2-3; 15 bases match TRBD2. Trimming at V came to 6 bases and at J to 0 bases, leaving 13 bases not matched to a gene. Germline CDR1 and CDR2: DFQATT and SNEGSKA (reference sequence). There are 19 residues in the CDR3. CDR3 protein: CSARQLGLAGGPSTDTQYF. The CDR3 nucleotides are TGCAGTGCCCGGCAGCTGGGACTAGCGGGGGGCCCTAGCACAGATACGCAGTATTTT.

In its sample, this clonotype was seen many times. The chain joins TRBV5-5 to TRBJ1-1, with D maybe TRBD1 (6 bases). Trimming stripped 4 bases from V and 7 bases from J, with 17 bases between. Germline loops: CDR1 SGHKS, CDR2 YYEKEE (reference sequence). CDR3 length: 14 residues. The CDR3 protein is CASSARTQGGEAFF. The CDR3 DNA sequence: TGTGCCAGCAGCGCCAGGACACAGGGAGGTGAAGCTTTCTTT.

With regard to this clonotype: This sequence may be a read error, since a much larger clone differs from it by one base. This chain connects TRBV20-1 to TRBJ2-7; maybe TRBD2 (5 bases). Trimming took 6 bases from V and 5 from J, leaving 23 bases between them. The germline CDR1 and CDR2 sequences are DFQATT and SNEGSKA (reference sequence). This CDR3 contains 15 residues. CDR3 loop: CSALSYLASNDEQYF. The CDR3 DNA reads TGCAGTGCCCTATCCTATCTAGCTAGCAACGACGAGCAGTACTTC.

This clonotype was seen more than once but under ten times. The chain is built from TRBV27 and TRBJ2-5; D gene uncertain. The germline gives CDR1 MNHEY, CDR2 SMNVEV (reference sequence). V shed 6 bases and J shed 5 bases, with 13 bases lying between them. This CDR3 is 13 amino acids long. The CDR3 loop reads CASSLSLRETQYF. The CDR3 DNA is TGTGCCAGCAGCCTAAGCCTGCGGGAGACCCAGTACTTC.

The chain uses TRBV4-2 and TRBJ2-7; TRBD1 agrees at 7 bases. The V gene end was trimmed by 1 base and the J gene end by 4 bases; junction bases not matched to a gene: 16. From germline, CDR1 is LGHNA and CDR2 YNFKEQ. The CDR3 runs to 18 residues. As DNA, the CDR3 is TGTGCCAGCAGCCAAGCACCCGAGACAGGGTGGCTGACTTACGAGCAGTACTTC. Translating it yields CASSQAPETGWLTYEQYF.

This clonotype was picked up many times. This CDR3 reads CASTSRGEQYF. The CDR3 DNA sequence: TGTGCCAGCACCTCGCGGGGCGAGCAGTACTTC. The chain recombines TRBV7-9 with TRBJ2-7, with D perhaps TRBD2 (6 bases). This CDR3 region has 11 residues. CDR1 is SEHNR and CDR2 is FQNEAQ in the germline V gene (reference sequence). Trimming cost V 7 bases and J 6 bases, with 10 bases left between them.

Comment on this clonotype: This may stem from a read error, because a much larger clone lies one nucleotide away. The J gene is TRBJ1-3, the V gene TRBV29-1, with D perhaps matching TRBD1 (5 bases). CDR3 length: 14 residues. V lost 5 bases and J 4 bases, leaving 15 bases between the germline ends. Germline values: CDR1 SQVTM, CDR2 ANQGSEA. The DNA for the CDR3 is TGCAGCGTTAAGCAGGGAGACCCAGGAAACACCATATATTTT. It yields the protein CSVKQGDPGNTIYF.

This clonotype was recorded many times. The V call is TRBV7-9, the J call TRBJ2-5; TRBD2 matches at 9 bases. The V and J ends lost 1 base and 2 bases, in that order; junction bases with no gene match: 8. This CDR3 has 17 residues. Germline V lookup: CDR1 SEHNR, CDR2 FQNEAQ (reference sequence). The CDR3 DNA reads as TGTGCCAGCAGCTTAGTAGAATCCCTAGCGGGGCAAGAGACCCAGTACTTC. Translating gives CASSLVESLAGQETQYF.

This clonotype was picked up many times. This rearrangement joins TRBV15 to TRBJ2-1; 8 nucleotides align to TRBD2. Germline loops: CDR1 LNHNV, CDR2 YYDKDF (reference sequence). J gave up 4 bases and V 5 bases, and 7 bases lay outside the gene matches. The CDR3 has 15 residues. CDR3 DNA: TGTGCCACCAGCCGACAGCGGGAGTGGTACAATGAGCAGTTCTTC. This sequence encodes CATSRQREWYNEQFF.

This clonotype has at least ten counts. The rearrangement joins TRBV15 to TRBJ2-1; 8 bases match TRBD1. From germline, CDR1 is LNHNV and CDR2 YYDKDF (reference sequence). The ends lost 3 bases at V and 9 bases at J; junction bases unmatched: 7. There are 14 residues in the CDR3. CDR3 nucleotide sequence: TGTGCCACCAGCAGGGAACGACAGGGGTTTGAGCAGTTCTTC. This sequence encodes CATSRERQGFEQFF. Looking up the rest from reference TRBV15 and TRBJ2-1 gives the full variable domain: DAMVIQNPRYQVTQFGKPVTLSCSQTLNHNVMYWYQQKSSQAPKLLFHYYDKDFNNEADTPDNFQSRRPNTSFCFLDIRSPGLGDTAMYLCATSRERQGFEQFFGPGTRLTVL.

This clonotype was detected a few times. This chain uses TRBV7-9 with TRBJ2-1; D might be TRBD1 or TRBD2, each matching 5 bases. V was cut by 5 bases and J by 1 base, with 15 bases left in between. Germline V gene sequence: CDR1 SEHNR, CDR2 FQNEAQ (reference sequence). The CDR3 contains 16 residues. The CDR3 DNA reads TGTGCCAGCAGCCCCCCTGGGGGTCCGTCCTACAATGAGCAGTTCTTC. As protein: CASSPPGGPSYNEQFF.

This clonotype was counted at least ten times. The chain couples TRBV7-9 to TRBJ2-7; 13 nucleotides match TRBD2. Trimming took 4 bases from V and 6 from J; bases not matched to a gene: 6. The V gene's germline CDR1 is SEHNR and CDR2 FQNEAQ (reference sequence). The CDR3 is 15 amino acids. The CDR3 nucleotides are TGTGCCAGCAGCTCTCCCGGACTAGCGGGAGCCGAGCAGTACTTC. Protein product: CASSSPGLAGAEQYF. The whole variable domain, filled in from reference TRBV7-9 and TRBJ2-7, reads DTGVSQNPRHKITKRGQNVTFRCDPISEHNRLYWYRQTLGQGPEFLTYFQNEAQLEKSRLLSDRFSAERPKGSFSTLEIQRTEQGDSAMYLCASSSPGLAGAEQYFGPGTRLTVT.

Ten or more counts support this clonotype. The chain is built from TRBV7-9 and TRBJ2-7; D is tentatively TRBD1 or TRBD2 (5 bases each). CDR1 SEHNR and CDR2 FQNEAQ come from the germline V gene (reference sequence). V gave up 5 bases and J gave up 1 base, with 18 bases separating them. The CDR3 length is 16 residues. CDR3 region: CASSLGMGVGSYEQYF. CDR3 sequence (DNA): TGTGCCAGCAGCCTCGGTATGGGGGTAGGTTCCTACGAGCAGTACTTC.

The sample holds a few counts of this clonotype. The CDR3 DNA is TGTGCCTGGAGCGAACTAGCGGGAGGGTTTAATGAGCAGTTCTTC. Protein: CAWSELAGGFNEQFF. This chain joins TRBV30 and TRBJ2-1, with 13 bases aligning to TRBD2. CDR3 length: 15 residues. V lost 3 bases and J lost 7; bases outside the gene matches: 6. Germline CDR1 is GTSNPN and CDR2 is SVGIG (reference sequence). The variable domain in full, completed from reference TRBV30 and TRBJ2-1, reads SQTIHQWPATLVQPVGSPLSLECTVEGTSNPNLYWYRQAAGRGLQLLFYSVGIGQISSEVPQNLSASRPQDRQFILSSKKLLLSDSGFYLCAWSELAGGFNEQFFGPGTRLTVL.

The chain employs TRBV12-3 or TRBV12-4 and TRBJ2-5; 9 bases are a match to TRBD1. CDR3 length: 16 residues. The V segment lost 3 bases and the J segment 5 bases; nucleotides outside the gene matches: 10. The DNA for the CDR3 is TGTGCCAGCAGTTTTTTGGTGACAGGGGGGTGGGAGACCCAGTACTTC. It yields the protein CASSFLVTGGWETQYF.

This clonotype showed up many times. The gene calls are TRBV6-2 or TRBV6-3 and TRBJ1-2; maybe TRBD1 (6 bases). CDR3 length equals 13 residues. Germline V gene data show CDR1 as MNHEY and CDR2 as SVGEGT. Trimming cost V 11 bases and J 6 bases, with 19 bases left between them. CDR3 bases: TGTGCCTGCCTCCACAGGGAAATCCATGGCTACACCTTC. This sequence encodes CACLHREIHGYTF.

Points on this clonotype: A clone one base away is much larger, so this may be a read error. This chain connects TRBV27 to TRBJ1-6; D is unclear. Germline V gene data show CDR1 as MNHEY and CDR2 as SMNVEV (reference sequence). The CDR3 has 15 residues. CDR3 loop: CASSLFDQVNTPLHF. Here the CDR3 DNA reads TGTGCCAGCAGTTTATTCGACCAGGTTAATACACCCCTCCACTTT.

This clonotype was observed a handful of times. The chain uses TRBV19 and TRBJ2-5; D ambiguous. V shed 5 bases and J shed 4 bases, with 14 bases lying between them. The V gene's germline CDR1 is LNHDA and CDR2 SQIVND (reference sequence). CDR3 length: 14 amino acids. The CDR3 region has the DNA TGTGCCAGTAGTCCCTCGACCTCCCGAGAGACCCAGTACTTC. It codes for CASSPSTSRETQYF.

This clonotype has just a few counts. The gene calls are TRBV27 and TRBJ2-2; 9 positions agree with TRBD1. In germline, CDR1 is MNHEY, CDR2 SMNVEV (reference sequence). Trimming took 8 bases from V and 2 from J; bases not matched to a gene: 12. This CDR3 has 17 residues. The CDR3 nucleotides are TGTGCCAGCGCGGGGGACCGGGACAGGGCTAACACCGGGGAGCTGTTTTTT. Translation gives CASAGDRDRANTGELFF.

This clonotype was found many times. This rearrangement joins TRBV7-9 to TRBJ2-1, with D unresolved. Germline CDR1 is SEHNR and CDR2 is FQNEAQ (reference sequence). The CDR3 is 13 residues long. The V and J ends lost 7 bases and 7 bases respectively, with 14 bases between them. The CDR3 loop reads CASIPALGNEQFF. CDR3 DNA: TGTGCCAGCATCCCGGCGTTGGGGAATGAGCAGTTCTTC.